The clone carrying this T cell receptor beta chain was seen a few times. The PCR made use of 60 Vbeta and 13 Jbeta primers. The data were produced by immunoSEQ multiplex PCR, yet TCRdb's version contains in-frame clones alone and is incomplete. Altogether around 140,000 clones are present, 75% to 80% being singletons, with the ten largest covering over 2%. This entry is derived from a study of cytomegalovirus exposure and HLA in healthy donors. Germline V CDR1 and CDR2: MDHEN, SYDVKM. The ends were cut back, 5 bases at V and 4 bases at J, with 20 bases in the middle. The CDR3 has 16 amino acids. The chain couples TRBV28 to TRBJ1-2, with D possibly matching TRBD1 (6 bases). The receptor was derived from a woman aged 18-29 years in good health and CMV-seropositive. The sequenced sample consisted of PBMCs. The CDR3 DNA follows: TGTGCCAGCAGTCTCCGGGGAGGGGGAAGGGGCTATGGCTACACCTTC. As protein: CASSLRGGGRGYGYTF.